The rows below give T cell receptor beta chains drawn from one sample of a study of shared clonotypes between healthy human individuals. Clones were read by immunoSEQ multiplex PCR, and TCRdb kept only the in-frame ones, dropping some. Altogether around 2.1 million clones are present, approximately 94% being singletons, with the ten largest covering under 2%. The sequencing input was naive CD8+ T cells from PBMCs. The receptors were gathered from a man aged 18 to 35 in good health. Some clones in this sample may be carry-over from other donors' samples. The CDR3 runs from the conserved cysteine through the conserved F or W. The order of the fields is J gene, CDR3 length, V gene, D gene, clone size, CDR3 protein, CDR3 DNA. A D gene is named only where the DNA matches it firmly. The size of a clone is reported for some rows only, either as once, few or many, or as a class for expanded clones.

j_call: TRBJ2-1; cdr3_length: 14; v_call: TRBV6-1; d_call: .; clone_size: .; cdr3_aa: CASLYGVYYNEQFF; cdr3_nt: TGTGCCAGTCTATATGGAGTCTACTACAATGAGCAGTTCTTC
j_call: TRBJ2-7; cdr3_length: 17; v_call: TRBV19; d_call: TRBD2; clone_size: .; cdr3_aa: CASSAREGTGNAYEQYF; cdr3_nt: TGTGCCAGTAGTGCTCGGGAGGGTACAGGGAATGCCTACGAGCAGTACTTC
j_call: TRBJ2-7; cdr3_length: 13; v_call: TRBV5-4; d_call: TRBD2; clone_size: once; cdr3_aa: CASTPGGRDEQYF; cdr3_nt: TGTGCCAGCACCCCGGGGGGTCGGGACGAGCAGTACTTC
j_call: TRBJ2-3; cdr3_length: 14; v_call: TRBV7-9; d_call: .; clone_size: .; cdr3_aa: CASSPPQGTDTQYF; cdr3_nt: TGTGCCAGCAGCCCTCCGCAGGGGACAGATACGCAGTATTTT
j_call: TRBJ1-2; cdr3_length: 17; v_call: TRBV19; d_call: TRBD1; clone_size: .; cdr3_aa: CASSIVDRGLRYYGYTF; cdr3_nt: TGTGCCAGTAGTATTGTGGACAGGGGGCTGAGGTACTATGGCTACACCTTC
j_call: TRBJ1-2; cdr3_length: 15; v_call: TRBV29-1; d_call: TRBD1; clone_size: .; cdr3_aa: CSAWTGTLTNYGYTF; cdr3_nt: TGCAGCGCTTGGACAGGGACCCTCACTAACTATGGCTACACCTTC
j_call: TRBJ2-7; cdr3_length: 13; v_call: TRBV6-1; d_call: .; clone_size: once; cdr3_aa: CASSDSEGYEQYF; cdr3_nt: TGTGCCAGCAGTGATTCGGAGGGGTACGAGCAGTACTTC
j_call: TRBJ2-7; cdr3_length: 13; v_call: TRBV7-9; d_call: .; clone_size: .; cdr3_aa: CASSPGIIYEQYF; cdr3_nt: TGTGCCAGCAGCCCGGGTATCATTTACGAGCAGTACTTC
j_call: TRBJ2-1; cdr3_length: 17; v_call: TRBV4-2; d_call: TRBD2; clone_size: .; cdr3_aa: CASSLRTSGGEDNEQFF; cdr3_nt: TGTGCCAGCAGCCTGAGGACTAGCGGGGGGGAGGACAATGAGCAGTTCTTC
j_call: TRBJ1-5; cdr3_length: 14; v_call: TRBV19; d_call: .; clone_size: .; cdr3_aa: CASRDGMSNQPQHF; cdr3_nt: TGTGCCAGTAGGGACGGGATGTCAAATCAGCCCCAGCATTTT
j_call: TRBJ1-4; cdr3_length: 15; v_call: TRBV28; d_call: TRBD1; clone_size: few; cdr3_aa: CASSSPTGANEKLFF; cdr3_nt: TGTGCCAGCAGTTCGCCGACAGGGGCTAATGAAAAACTGTTTTTT
j_call: TRBJ2-2; cdr3_length: 17; v_call: TRBV11-2; d_call: .; clone_size: .; cdr3_aa: CASSLDRGGPNTGELFF; cdr3_nt: TGTGCCAGCAGCTTAGATCGGGGTGGACCTAACACCGGGGAGCTGTTTTTT
j_call: TRBJ2-3; cdr3_length: 15; v_call: TRBV13; d_call: TRBD1; clone_size: .; cdr3_aa: CASSSWDSHTDTQYF; cdr3_nt: TGTGCCAGCAGCTCCTGGGACAGCCACACAGATACGCAGTATTTT
j_call: TRBJ2-5; cdr3_length: 14; v_call: TRBV5-6; d_call: TRBD1; clone_size: .; cdr3_aa: CASSSPTGGETQYF; cdr3_nt: TGTGCCAGCAGCTCCCCGACAGGGGGAGAGACCCAGTACTTC
j_call: TRBJ2-2; cdr3_length: 12; v_call: TRBV4-2; d_call: .; clone_size: .; cdr3_aa: CASSQAGNELFF; cdr3_nt: TGTGCCAGCAGCCAAGCCGGGAATGAGCTGTTTTTT
j_call: TRBJ2-7; cdr3_length: 17; v_call: TRBV19; d_call: TRBD2; clone_size: .; cdr3_aa: CATAINGLAGGVGEQYF; cdr3_nt: TGTGCCACCGCGATAAATGGACTAGCGGGAGGTGTTGGCGAGCAGTACTTC
j_call: TRBJ1-5; cdr3_length: 14; v_call: TRBV28; d_call: TRBD1; clone_size: .; cdr3_aa: CASNPGGWSQPQHF; cdr3_nt: TGTGCCAGCAATCCAGGGGGATGGAGTCAGCCCCAGCATTTT
j_call: TRBJ2-7; cdr3_length: 15; v_call: TRBV10-3; d_call: TRBD1; clone_size: .; cdr3_aa: CAISLGQGSSYEQYF; cdr3_nt: TGTGCCATCAGCCTGGGACAGGGGAGCTCCTACGAGCAGTACTTC
j_call: TRBJ2-1; cdr3_length: 12; v_call: TRBV7-9; d_call: TRBD2; clone_size: .; cdr3_aa: CASSRLANEQFF; cdr3_nt: TGTGCCAGCAGTCGACTAGCGAATGAGCAGTTCTTC
j_call: TRBJ1-5; cdr3_length: 14; v_call: TRBV6-5; d_call: TRBD1; clone_size: .; cdr3_aa: CASKIRQGDQPQHF; cdr3_nt: TGTGCCAGCAAGATAAGACAGGGCGATCAGCCCCAGCATTTT
j_call: TRBJ2-3; cdr3_length: 14; v_call: TRBV4-1; d_call: TRBD2; clone_size: .; cdr3_aa: CASTYLAGADTQYF; cdr3_nt: TGCGCCAGCACCTACCTAGCGGGAGCAGATACGCAGTATTTT
j_call: TRBJ2-1; cdr3_length: 13; v_call: TRBV28; d_call: TRBD1; clone_size: .; cdr3_aa: CASTQGAINEQFF; cdr3_nt: TGTGCCAGCACGCAGGGGGCGATCAATGAGCAGTTCTTC
j_call: TRBJ2-7; cdr3_length: 15; v_call: TRBV2; d_call: TRBD1; clone_size: .; cdr3_aa: CASSTRGGISYEQYF; cdr3_nt: TGTGCCAGCAGTACCCGAGGGGGCATCTCCTACGAGCAGTACTTC
j_call: TRBJ2-1; cdr3_length: 13; v_call: TRBV6-5; d_call: .; clone_size: .; cdr3_aa: CASSTPTFNEQFF; cdr3_nt: TGTGCCAGCAGTACTCCGACATTCAATGAGCAGTTCTTC
j_call: TRBJ1-2; cdr3_length: 14; v_call: TRBV7-3; d_call: TRBD1; clone_size: .; cdr3_aa: CASSLTGTGGGYTF; cdr3_nt: TGTGCCAGCAGCTTAACCGGGACAGGGGGTGGCTACACCTTC
j_call: TRBJ2-7; cdr3_length: 14; v_call: TRBV28; d_call: .; clone_size: .; cdr3_aa: CASSPPGQDYEQYF; cdr3_nt: TGTGCCAGCAGTCCCCCGGGACAAGACTACGAGCAGTACTTC
j_call: TRBJ2-7; cdr3_length: 13; v_call: TRBV28; d_call: .; clone_size: once; cdr3_aa: CASSLRGPYEQYF; cdr3_nt: TGTGCCAGCAGTTTGAGGGGCCCCTACGAGCAGTACTTC
j_call: TRBJ2-1; cdr3_length: 15; v_call: TRBV29-1; d_call: .; clone_size: .; cdr3_aa: CSVEGGKFSYNEQFF; cdr3_nt: TGCAGCGTTGAAGGCGGGAAGTTCTCCTACAATGAGCAGTTCTTC